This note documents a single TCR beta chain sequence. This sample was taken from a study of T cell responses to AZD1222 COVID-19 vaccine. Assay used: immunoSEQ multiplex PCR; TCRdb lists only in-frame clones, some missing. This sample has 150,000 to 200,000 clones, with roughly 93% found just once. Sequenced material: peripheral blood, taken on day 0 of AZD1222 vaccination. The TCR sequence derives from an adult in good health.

CDR3 coding DNA: TGTGCCATCAGTGAGTTAACCCCGGGTAGCACTGAAGCTTTCTTT. Amino acids: CAISELTPGSTEAFF. This sequence joins TRBV10-3 and TRBJ1-1; D ambiguous. Germline V CDR1 and CDR2: ENHRY, SYGVKD. The CDR3 sequence is 15 residues long. Trimming left V 1 base short and J 4 bases short, with 13 bases between.